This T cell receptor (beta chain) was obtained from a study of T cells in localized non-small cell lung cancer. The study, taken as a whole, reports: Appearing in adjacent lung were a median about 60 of the top 100 tumor clones. Uninvolved adjacent lung had higher T cell clonality than tumor and all other tissues. Heterogeneity cannot be ruled out, as sequencing used one tumor region only.

To note about this clone: Its antigen is unidentified.

Profiled with immunoSEQ multiplex PCR; TCRdb holds only in-frame clones, not every one. The profile shows 35,000 to 50,000 clones, more than 75% of them singletons. Germline loops: CDR1 LNHDA, CDR2 SQIVND (reference sequence). Deletions cut 4 bases from V and 6 bases from J, with 17 bases between. The length of the CDR3 is 15 residues. The sequence derives from a man aged 40 to 75 with stage I lung adenocarcinoma. The V gene is TRBV19, the J gene TRBJ2-3, with no clear D. This specimen was peripheral blood, taken before any cancer treatment. CDR3 nucleotide sequence: TGTGCCAGTAGTACCGACCAGTACAGTGGGGATACGCAGTATTTT. Translation gives CASSTDQYSGDTQYF. Complete variable domain (other parts from reference TRBV19 and TRBJ2-3): DGGITQSPKYLFRKEGQNVTLSCEQNLNHDAMYWYRQDPGQGLRLIYYSQIVNDFQKGDIAEGYSVSREKKESFPLTVTSAQKNPTAFYLCASSTDQYSGDTQYFGPGTRLTVL.